The 30 T cell receptor beta chains presented below share a single source sample, sequenced in a study of monozygotic twins with inflammatory bowel disease. Following a re-call of the 5' RACE reads, TCRdb has one entry per CDR3 protein and lacks DNA. The sample features more than 95,000 distinct CDR3 sequences, with under 2.5% in its top ten. Material for sequencing was blood. The origin of the receptors is a human donor with ulcerative colitis or Crohn's disease, or a healthy co-twin of an affected twin (not recorded which).

J is TRBJ2-7 and V is TRBV28; TCRdb lists TRBD2, though no DNA is available to test this call. Per germline, CDR1 MDHEN and CDR2 SYDVKM. The CDR3 covers 11 residues. CDR3 residues: CASQREYEQYF. Complete variable domain (other parts from reference TRBV28 and TRBJ2-7): DVKVTQSSRYLVKRTGEKVFLECVQDMDHENMFWYRQDPGLGLRLIYFSYDVKMKEKGDIPEGYSVSREKKERFSLILESASTNQTSMYLCASQREYEQYFGPGTRLTVT.

This chain uses TRBV6-4 with TRBJ1-1. Germline V lookup: CDR1 MRHNA, CDR2 SNTAGT. The CDR3 extends over 14 amino acids. CDR3 residues: CASREQGLATEAFF.

CDR3 sequence reads: CASSRNLATDGYNEQFF. The V and J genes are TRBV5-8 and TRBJ2-1; TCRdb calls TRBD2, which cannot be checked without DNA. The CDR3 sequence is 17 residues long. CDR1 and CDR2 (germline): SGHTS, YDEGEE.

The chain uses TRBV7-9 and TRBJ2-5; the D call of TRBD1 rests on TCRdb alone, since no DNA is present to check it. Per germline, CDR1 SEHNR and CDR2 FQNEAQ (reference sequence). CDR3 size: 15 residues. The CDR3 sequence is CASSRDNPIQETQYF.

The gene calls are TRBV18 and TRBJ2-7. Looked up from germline, CDR1 is KGHSH and CDR2 is LQKENI. There are 16 residues in the CDR3. The chain's CDR3 is CASSPLSRSASYEQYF.

The V and J genes are TRBV12-3 or TRBV12-4 and TRBJ2-5; as DNA is missing, the TRBD2 call by TCRdb cannot be tested. CDR3 length: 14 residues. The CDR3 spells CASSPGLLDRTQYF.

The chain uses TRBV6-1 and TRBJ2-2. CDR1 is MNHNS and CDR2 is SASEGT in the germline V gene. The CDR3 is made up of 14 amino acids. This CDR3 is CASSLQSWAGELFF.

V gene TRBV12-3 or TRBV12-4 combines with J gene TRBJ2-3. The CDR3 is 12 residues long. The CDR3 spells CASSFGPDTQYF.

V is TRBV12-3 or TRBV12-4 and J is TRBJ2-5; TCRdb returns TRBD1, unconfirmable since there is no DNA. This CDR3 spans 15 amino acids. The CDR3 loop reads CASSEERLLQETQYF.

The gene calls are TRBV27 and TRBJ2-7; TCRdb's D call of TRBD1 is untestable without DNA. CDR3 length equals 16 residues. Germline CDR1 and CDR2: MNHEY and SMNVEV (reference sequence). The chain's CDR3 is CASSERPGQGAREQYF.

The V and J genes are TRBV5-1 and TRBJ1-1; absent DNA, TCRdb's TRBD1 call cannot be checked. In germline, CDR1 is SGHRS, CDR2 YFSETQ. The CDR3 length is 17 residues. This CDR3 reads CASSLAQKGQLNTEAFF.

The chain links TRBV5-6 to TRBJ2-1; the D call from TCRdb, TRBD2, cannot be confirmed without DNA. This CDR3 is built from 17 residues. Germline loops: CDR1 SGHDT, CDR2 YYEEEE. CDR3 sequence reads: CASNRPQPGRAGVEQFF.

The rearrangement uses TRBV9 and TRBJ2-3; TCRdb indicates TRBD1, and absent DNA this call remains unverified. CDR1 is SGDLS and CDR2 is YYNGEE in the germline V gene. This CDR3 contains 17 residues. The CDR3 sequence is CASSVEGGGVSTDTQYF.

This chain connects TRBV5-1 to TRBJ1-5; without DNA, the TCRdb call of TRBD1 cannot be checked. CDR3 length: 15 residues. The germline CDR1 and CDR2 sequences are SGHRS and YFSETQ. CDR3: CASSLGQGEFQPQHF. The full variable domain, its missing parts supplied by reference TRBV5-1 and TRBJ1-5, is KAGVTQTPRYLIKTRGQQVTLSCSPISGHRSVSWYQQTPGQGLQFLFEYFSETQRNKGNFPGRFSGRQFSNSRSEMNVSTLELGDSALYLCASSLGQGEFQPQHFGDGTRLSIL.

The chain employs TRBV20-1 and TRBJ2-3; TCRdb picks TRBD1, but there is no DNA to check that call. From germline, CDR1 is DFQATT and CDR2 SNEGSKA (reference sequence). The CDR3 runs 14 residues. CDR3 sequence: CSASPAGSTDTQYF.

The J gene is TRBJ1-4, the V gene TRBV5-1. The CDR3 totals 14 residues. Germline V gives CDR1 SGHRS, CDR2 YFSETQ. The CDR3 here is CASNSEDQRKKLFF. Full variable domain (outside the CDR3, taken from reference TRBV5-1 and TRBJ1-4): KAGVTQTPRYLIKTRGQQVTLSCSPISGHRSVSWYQQTPGQGLQFLFEYFSETQRNKGNFPGRFSGRQFSNSRSEMNVSTLELGDSALYLCASNSEDQRKKLFFGSGTQLSVL.

The chain uses TRBV29-1 and TRBJ1-2. There are 11 residues in the CDR3. Germline loops: CDR1 SQVTM, CDR2 ANQGSEA. The CDR3 sequence is CSVRFSYGYTF.

The chain uses TRBV7-2 and TRBJ1-1. Germline assignment: CDR1 SGHTA and CDR2 FQGNSA. The CDR3 extends over 16 amino acids. The CDR3 here is CASSPPGLKRDTEAFF.

This chain links TRBV7-2 with TRBJ1-5; TCRdb returns TRBD1, unconfirmable since there is no DNA. Per germline, CDR1 SGHTA and CDR2 FQGNSA. The CDR3 contains 16 residues. CDR3 sequence: CASSARPSGIGQPQHF.

The V and J genes are TRBV12-3 or TRBV12-4 and TRBJ1-2. This CDR3 spans 12 amino acids. The CDR3: CASSGTVFGYTF.

This rearrangement joins TRBV15 to TRBJ2-5; TCRdb gives TRBD1 as the D gene, but with no DNA this cannot be confirmed. The CDR3 is 16 amino acids. CDR1 is LNHNV and CDR2 is YYDKDF in the germline V gene (reference sequence). CDR3: CATSSGWGGGQETQYF.

V usage is TRBV7-3 and J usage is TRBJ1-6; the D call of TRBD1 rests on TCRdb alone, since no DNA is present to check it. Germline assignment: CDR1 SGHTA and CDR2 FQGTGA. This CDR3 is 15 amino acids long. The CDR3 protein is CASGPGQGGYSPLHF.

This chain links TRBV30 with TRBJ1-2. The CDR3 totals 14 residues. In germline, CDR1 is GTSNPN, CDR2 SVGIG (reference sequence). The chain's CDR3 is CAWSSQKWTYGYTF. Together with reference TRBV30 and TRBJ1-2, the CDR3 gives the full variable domain: SQTIHQWPATLVQPVGSPLSLECTVEGTSNPNLYWYRQAAGRGLQLLFYSVGIGQISSEVPQNLSASRPQDRQFILSSKKLLLSDSGFYLCAWSSQKWTYGYTFGSGTRLTVV.

This chain uses TRBV7-2 with TRBJ1-2. Germline loops: CDR1 SGHTA, CDR2 FQGNSA. The CDR3 is 14 amino acids. CDR3 region: CASSLAGLFAGYTF.

The rearrangement uses TRBV3-1 and TRBJ1-1; absent DNA, TCRdb's TRBD1 call cannot be checked. This CDR3 region has 16 residues. CDR1 and CDR2 from the germline V gene are LGHDT and YNNKEL (reference sequence). The CDR3 sequence is CASRPGQGPTNTEAFF.

J is TRBJ2-3 and V is TRBV18. The germline V gene encodes CDR1 KGHSH and CDR2 LQKENI. The CDR3 sequence is 14 residues long. CDR3 amino acids: CASSRVGGTDTQYF. Complete variable domain (other parts from reference TRBV18 and TRBJ2-3): NAGVMQNPRHLVRRRGQEARLRCSPMKGHSHVYWYRQLPEEGLKFMVYLQKENIIDESGMPKERFSAEFPKEGPSILRIQQVVRGDSAAYFCASSRVGGTDTQYFGPGTRLTVL.

The chain carries TRBV28 and TRBJ2-3; TCRdb outputs TRBD1, but without DNA this stays unchecked. The germline gives CDR1 MDHEN, CDR2 SYDVKM. The CDR3 length is 14 residues. The CDR3 here is CASSFKPLGDTQYF.

This sequence joins TRBV6-1 and TRBJ1-2; absent DNA, TCRdb's TRBD1 call cannot be checked. The CDR3 sequence is 14 residues long. The germline V gene has CDR1 MNHNS and CDR2 SASEGT. This CDR3 reads CASRSPGTAYGYTF.

V gene TRBV5-1 combines with J gene TRBJ2-3; the D call of TRBD1 rests on TCRdb alone, since no DNA is present to check it. The CDR3 totals 14 residues. Germline CDR1 SGHRS, CDR2 YFSETQ. The CDR3 protein is CASSLGQGPDTQYF.

The chain's CDR3 is CASSPRTGTTYGYTF. This sequence joins TRBV7-9 and TRBJ1-2; TCRdb's D call, TRBD1, is unchecked because there is no DNA. The CDR3 loop spans 15 amino acids. Germline values: CDR1 SEHNR, CDR2 FQNEAQ (reference sequence).